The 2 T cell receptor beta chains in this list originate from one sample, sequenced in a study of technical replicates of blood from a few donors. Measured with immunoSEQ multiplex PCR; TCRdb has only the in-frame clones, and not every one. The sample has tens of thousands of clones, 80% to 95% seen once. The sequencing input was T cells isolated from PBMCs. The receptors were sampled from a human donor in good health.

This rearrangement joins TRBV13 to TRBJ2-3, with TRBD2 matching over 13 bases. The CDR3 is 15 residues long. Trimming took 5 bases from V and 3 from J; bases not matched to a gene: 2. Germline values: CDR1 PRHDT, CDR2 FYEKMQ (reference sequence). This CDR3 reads CASSATSGRTDTQYF. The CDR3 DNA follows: TGTGCCAGCAGCGCGACTAGCGGGAGGACAGATACGCAGTATTTT.

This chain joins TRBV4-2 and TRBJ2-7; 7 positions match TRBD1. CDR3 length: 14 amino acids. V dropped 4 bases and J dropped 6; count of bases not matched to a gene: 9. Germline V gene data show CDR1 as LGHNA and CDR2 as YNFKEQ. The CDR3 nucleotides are TGTGCCAGCAGCCTTCGGACAGGCTCAGGCGAGCAGTACTTC. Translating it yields CASSLRTGSGEQYF.